This T cell receptor beta chain stems from a study of OX40 agonist ivuxolimab in advanced cancers. Study overall: Ivuxolimab, which patients received intravenously every 2 weeks, was dosed at 0.01 to 10 mg/kg. Cohort: approximately 79% men, mean age about 60, aged about 23 to 80.

Note on this clone: Its specificity is unknown.

Study findings and constraints: Partial responders treated at 0.1-3.0 mg/kg exhibited clonal expansion among the lowest measured.

This CDR3 comprises 13 residues. V gave up 5 bases and J gave up 6 bases; unmatched junction bases: 7. Germline V gives CDR1 SGHTA, CDR2 FQGNSA. Measured with immunoSEQ multiplex PCR; TCRdb has only the in-frame clones, and not every one. The sample has 35,000 or so clones, more than 80% seen once. The sequence was collected from an adult with an advanced solid tumor such as melanoma, head and neck, liver or kidney cancer. The specimen comprised CD4+ or CD8+ T cells sorted from blood, sampled in a trial of the OX40 agonist ivuxolimab. The V call is TRBV7-2, the J call TRBJ2-7, with 7 bases matching TRBD2. CDR3 protein: CASSPPWEGEQYF. The DNA of the CDR3 is TGTGCCAGCAGCCCCCCTTGGGAGGGCGAGCAGTACTTC.